Presented here are 16 T cell receptor beta chains from one specimen sequenced in a study of blood T cell repertoires in COVID-19. Some clones are missing from TCRdb's copy, which holds only in-frame ones; the method was immunoSEQ multiplex PCR. The sample lists some 97,000 clones, about 88% seen once, with roughly 7.4% in the top ten. The sample consisted of peripheral blood. Receptors were obtained from a young man in a cohort sampled during active COVID-19.

The V and J genes are TRBV6-5 and TRBJ2-3, with a tentative D call TRBD2 (6 bases). This CDR3 has 14 amino acids. The ends were cut back, 10 bases at V and 1 base at J, with 15 bases in the middle. Germline CDR1 is MNHEY and CDR2 is SVGAGI. CDR3 protein: CAIGGDLGTDTQYF. In DNA, the CDR3 is TGTGCCATCGGAGGGGACTTGGGCACAGATACGCAGTATTTT.

This clone has just a few counts. The J gene is TRBJ1-6, the V gene TRBV14; D is possibly TRBD1 (6 bases). The V gene lost 4 bases and the J gene lost 7 bases, with 23 bases spanning the gap. The CDR3 spans 18 residues. Looked up from germline, CDR1 is SGHDN and CDR2 is FVKESK. This CDR3 is CASSPESSDSHMNSPLHF. The CDR3 DNA follows: TGTGCCAGCAGCCCCGAGAGTTCGGACAGCCATATGAATTCACCCCTCCACTTT.

The chain carries TRBV9 and TRBJ2-3, with 10 bases identical to TRBD2. V trimming: 0 bases; J trimming: 6 bases; junction bases outside the gene matches: 7. This CDR3 is built from 16 residues. From germline, CDR1 is SGDLS and CDR2 YYNGEE. CDR3 in amino acids: CASSVAPAGGPDTQYF. Here the CDR3 DNA reads TGTGCCAGCAGCGTAGCTCCAGCGGGGGGGCCGGATACGCAGTATTTT.

V usage is TRBV24-1 and J usage is TRBJ2-6; TRBD2 might be the D (6 bases). Trimming removed 7 bases at V and 0 bases at J, with 18 bases between. CDR3 length: 18 amino acids. Per the germline V gene, CDR1 is KGHDR and CDR2 is SFDVKD. The CDR3 nucleotides read TGTGCCACCAGATCCTGGAGGGCCGAACCCTCTGGGGCCAACGTCCTGACTTTC. Amino acid sequence: CATRSWRAEPSGANVLTF.

In its sample, this clone was seen once. The CDR3 DNA is TGTGCCAGCAGTTTGAGGCCAGGGGACACCGGGGAGCTGTTTTTT. It yields the protein CASSLRPGDTGELFF. The chain is built from TRBV28 and TRBJ2-2, with D possibly TRBD1 on 6 matching bases. The germline V and J ends were trimmed by 3 bases and 3 bases, with 11 bases remaining between them. CDR1 and CDR2 from the germline V gene are MDHEN and SYDVKM. The CDR3 length is 15 residues.

This chain links TRBV4-2 with TRBJ1-3; D remains unclear. Germline-derived CDR1 and CDR2 are LGHNA and YNFKEQ. The CDR3 sequence is 13 residues long. V was shortened by 1 base and J by 8 bases, with 9 bases between the two germline ends. CDR3: CASSQARDHTIYF. In DNA, the CDR3 is TGTGCCAGCAGCCAAGCCCGGGATCACACCATATATTTT.

This rearrangement joins TRBV29-1 to TRBJ1-4, with 10 bases matching TRBD1. CDR3 length: 13 residues. Trimming cost V 5 bases and J 7 bases; bases outside gene matches: 4. Germline CDR1 is SQVTM and CDR2 is ANQGSEA. In nucleotides, the CDR3 is TGCAGCGTTCGTTGGGACAGGGGTGAAAAACTGTTTTTT. Translation gives CSVRWDRGEKLFF.

The chain uses TRBV7-2 and TRBJ2-1; TRBD2 might be the D (7 bases). This CDR3 region has 19 residues. The V gene's germline CDR1 is SGHTA and CDR2 FQGNSA. The V gene lost 4 bases and the J gene lost 3 bases, with 25 bases spanning the gap. The CDR3 DNA reads as TGTGCCAGCAGCTCCCAGAGGGGGGGCGCCACAAGGTTCTACAATGAGCAGTTCTTC. The encoded protein is CASSSQRGGATRFYNEQFF.

The CDR3 reads CASSLLQGNSPLHF. CDR3 sequence (DNA): TGTGCCAGCAGCTTATTGCAGGGTAATTCACCCCTCCACTTT. The chain uses TRBV7-9 and TRBJ1-6, with a tentative D call TRBD1 (5 bases). Germline CDR1 and CDR2: SEHNR and FQNEAQ (reference sequence). The V end was cut by 2 bases, the J end by 6 bases, with 8 bases between. This CDR3 comprises 14 residues.

The chain carries TRBV3-1 (or the pseudogene TRBV3-2) and TRBJ2-1, with TRBD2 as a possible D gene (6 bases). Trimming took 4 bases from V and 4 from J, leaving 14 bases between them. CDR1 is LGHDT and CDR2 is YNNKEL in the germline V gene (reference sequence). The CDR3 sequence is 15 residues long. This CDR3 reads CASSLVAVSYNEQFF. The CDR3 DNA sequence: TGTGCCAGCAGCCTCGTAGCGGTCTCGTACAATGAGCAGTTCTTC.

This clone occurred once. The rearrangement uses TRBV10-3 and TRBJ2-1, with a tentative D call TRBD1 (6 bases). This CDR3 region has 15 residues. The V end was cut by 0 bases, the J end by 3 bases, with 9 bases between. Germline V gene sequence: CDR1 ENHRY, CDR2 SYGVKD. The CDR3 loop reads CAISESGQFYNEQFF. The CDR3 DNA reads as TGTGCCATCAGTGAGTCAGGACAGTTCTACAATGAGCAGTTCTTC.

The rearrangement links TRBV7-9 to TRBJ1-3, with a tentative D call TRBD1 (5 bases). Looked up from germline, CDR1 is SEHNR and CDR2 is FQNEAQ (reference sequence). Trimming took 2 bases from V and 0 from J, leaving 8 bases between them. The CDR3 has 15 amino acids. CDR3 in DNA: TGTGCCAGCAGCTTAACCAGGGACTCTGGAAACACCATATATTTT. The encoded protein is CASSLTRDSGNTIYF.

The chain is built from TRBV16 and TRBJ2-7, with D tentatively TRBD1 (5 bases). The CDR3 is made up of 15 amino acids. Germline V gene lookup returns CDR1 KGHSY and CDR2 FQNENV. Trimming shortened V by 2 bases and J by 2 bases, and 13 bases separated the two germline ends. In DNA form, the CDR3 reads TGTGCCAGCAGCCAAGGACACACAGCTCCCTACGAGCAGTACTTC. This gives the protein CASSQGHTAPYEQYF.

The CDR3 DNA sequence: TGTGCCAGCAGTGAACAGGGGGCCGGGGAGCTGTTTTTT. Protein sequence: CASSEQGAGELFF. V and J are TRBV6-4 and TRBJ2-2; 8 bases fit TRBD1. This CDR3 has 13 amino acids. V lost 3 bases to trimming and J lost 6 bases; unmatched junction nucleotides: 0. In germline, CDR1 is MRHNA, CDR2 SNTAGT.

V usage is TRBV5-1 and J usage is TRBJ1-5; TRBD1 matches at 8 bases. The CDR3 loop spans 14 amino acids. Looked up from germline, CDR1 is SGHRS and CDR2 is YFSETQ. The V gene end was trimmed by 4 bases and the J gene end by 6 bases; junction bases not matched to a gene: 6. The CDR3 DNA is TGCGCCAGCAGCCTATCAGGGGGCGTTCAGCCCCAGCATTTT. Protein product: CASSLSGGVQPQHF.

The rearrangement links TRBV24-1 to TRBJ1-2; D gene unclear. The V end was cut by 4 bases, the J end by 3 bases, with 14 bases between. Germline V CDR1 and CDR2: KGHDR, SFDVKD. This CDR3 region has 15 residues. The CDR3 reads CATSDPLISDYGYTF. DNA of the CDR3: TGTGCCACCAGTGACCCCCTGATTTCGGACTATGGCTACACCTTC.